Sequencing of this T cell receptor (beta chain) was carried out in a study of blood T cell repertoires in COVID-19. The wider study: The United States, Italy and Spain were the sources of the acute and convalescent COVID-19 samples. Sample material is recorded as cDNA or gDNA derived from T cells, B-cell-depleted T cells, or PBMCs.

This CDR3 has 12 amino acids. V was pared by 5 bases and J by 8 bases, with 10 bases between. Germline V gene data show CDR1 as MNHEY and CDR2 as SVGEGT. How the authors handled the data: How many nucleated cells were present was estimated from reference gene primer amplification. TCRdb keeps only in-frame clones here, not all; method: immunoSEQ multiplex PCR. That table furnishes V, J and clone size, whereas the DNA furnished D and trimming. The table includes 300,000 to 350,000 clones, around 88% detected once. Patients of the Seattle cohort, enrolled during active infection, were followed longitudinally.

This TCR derives from a woman in her twenties or thirties with COVID-19, enrolled during active disease. The chain employs TRBV6-2 or TRBV6-3 and TRBJ1-5; D gene ambiguous. Source material: peripheral blood. The CDR3 here is CASSPLGEPQHF. The CDR3 DNA follows: TGTGCCAGCAGTCCACTTGGAGAGCCCCAGCATTTT.